These 19 T cell receptor beta chains share one sample of origin, sequenced in a study of T cell repertoires in cytomegalovirus infection. Their antigens remain unidentified. A single record per CDR3 protein comes from TCRdb applying MiXCR to the reads. The data show about 570,000 distinct CDR3 sequences, around two fifths seen once. Source: cultured PBMCs, taken from culture after CMV antigen stimulation. The receptors were sampled from a human donor in good health (CMV status not recorded). Some clones in this sample may be carry-over from other donors' samples.

The gene calls are TRBV5-4 and TRBJ2-3; possible D gene TRBD1, 6 bases. Looked up from germline, CDR1 is SGHNT and CDR2 is YYREEE (reference sequence). The CDR3 consists of 14 residues. V was cut by 0 bases and J by 13 bases, with 18 bases left in between. CDR3: CASSLEGQRTDKYF. The CDR3 region has the DNA TGTGCCAGCAGCTTGGAAGGCCAAAGGACAGACAAGTATTTT.

The V call is TRBV7-2, the J call TRBJ2-1; a possible D gene is TRBD2 (6 bases). The CDR3 runs to 15 residues. Looked up from germline, CDR1 is SGHTA and CDR2 is FQGNSA. V shed 1 base and J shed 7 bases, with 14 bases lying between them. The CDR3 reads CASSLDAGRSNEQFF. CDR3 DNA sequence: TGTGCCAGCAGCTTAGACGCGGGACGGAGTAATGAGCAGTTCTTC.

The rearrangement uses TRBV20-1 and TRBJ2-1, with 9 bases that match TRBD2. Germline-derived CDR1 and CDR2 are DFQATT and SNEGSKA (reference sequence). This CDR3 has 16 amino acids. V dropped 1 base and J dropped 9; count of bases not matched to a gene: 13. CDR3 in amino acids: CSARGILSGSFSEQFF. CDR3 nucleotides: TGCAGTGCTAGAGGCATACTTAGCGGGAGTTTCTCTGAGCAGTTCTTC.

In its sample, this clonotype was seen a few times. The V call is TRBV7-9, the J call TRBJ1-1; TRBD1 matches 7 bases. With 8 bases clipped from V and 4 bases from J, the junction kept 10 bases outside the gene matches. The CDR3 contains 14 residues. Germline V gives CDR1 SEHNR, CDR2 FQNEAQ (reference sequence). The DNA for the CDR3 is TGTGCCAGCGGAACCGGACAGGTTAGCACTGAAGCTTTCTTT. This translates into CASGTGQVSTEAFF.

The J gene is TRBJ2-1, the V gene TRBV7-2; TRBD2 agrees at 10 bases. The germline gives CDR1 SGHTA, CDR2 FQGNSA. The CDR3 loop spans 16 amino acids. The V and J ends lost 7 bases and 9 bases, in that order; junction bases with no gene match: 15. The CDR3 DNA is TGTGCCAGCACCTTTCATAGCGGACTAGCGGACCTTGAGCAGTTCTTC. Translation: CASTFHSGLADLEQFF.

This sequence joins TRBV5-3 and TRBJ2-7; TRBD2 is a possible D gene (6 bases). TRBV5-3 is annotated as an ORF whose role is uncertain. The CDR3 has 12 amino acids. Trimming shortened V by 8 bases and J by 5 bases, and 14 bases separated the two germline ends. The CDR3 loop reads CASGGVRDEQYF. The CDR3 DNA is TGTGCCAGCGGAGGGGTTCGTGACGAGCAGTACTTC.

The chain combines TRBV2 with TRBJ1-5; 8 bases line up with TRBD1. Germline loops: CDR1 SNHLY, CDR2 FYNNEI. The V gene end was trimmed by 4 bases and the J gene end by 0 bases; junction bases not matched to a gene: 8. CDR3 length: 17 residues. DNA for the CDR3: TGTGCCAGCAGTGCTATGCTGACAGGGGATAGCAATCAGCCCCAGCATTTT. It translates to CASSAMLTGDSNQPQHF.

The rearrangement links TRBV5-4 to TRBJ1-2; 8 bases fit TRBD1. The CDR3 sequence is 14 residues long. Germline trimming cut 5 bases from V and 5 bases from J; bases unmatched to any gene: 8. Germline assignment: CDR1 SGHNT and CDR2 YYREEE (reference sequence). This CDR3 is CASSGQGGGYGYTF. CDR3 DNA sequence: TGTGCCAGCAGTGGACAGGGCGGCGGTTATGGCTACACCTTC.

Of note for this clonotype: It may be a read error: a sequence one base away is much more abundant. This chain joins TRBV7-2 and TRBJ2-2; weak D call: TRBD2 (6 bases). CDR1 is SGHTA, CDR2 FQGNSA, per germline. The CDR3 contains 15 residues. CDR3 region: CASSSGTFHTGGLFF. Written as DNA, the CDR3 is TGTGCCAGCAGCTCCGGGACTTTTCACACCGGGGGGCTGTTTTTT.

This clonotype occurred once. The rearrangement links TRBV2 to TRBJ2-3; 12 nucleotides line up with TRBD2. The CDR3 contains 16 residues. Germline CDR1 is SNHLY and CDR2 is FYNNEI. Losses at the gene ends were 6 bases for V and 6 bases for J; bases not matched to a gene: 10. The CDR3 DNA is TGTGCCAGCAGACTAGCGGGAGGAGGATTAGGGGATACGCAGTATTTT. Translation: CASRLAGGGLGDTQYF. The whole variable domain, filled in from reference TRBV2 and TRBJ2-3, reads EPEVTQTPSHQVTQMGQEVILRCVPISNHLYFYWYRQILGQKVEFLVSFYNNEISEKSEIFDDQFSVERPDGSNFTLKIRSTKLEDSAMYFCASRLAGGGLGDTQYFGPGTRLTVL.

The chain recombines TRBV18 with TRBJ1-3; weak D call: TRBD1 (5 bases). Germline values: CDR1 KGHSH, CDR2 LQKENI. Between the trimmed V and J ends, which lost 3 bases and 1 base, there was a span of 13 bases. The CDR3 covers 16 residues. The DNA of the CDR3 is TGTGCCAGCTCACCCACAGCAGGGTCATCTGGAAACACCATATATTTT. Its protein product is CASSPTAGSSGNTIYF.

In its sample, this clonotype was seen a few times. Germline is not matched at one junction end, which may reflect a read error. V gene TRBV4-1 combines with J gene TRBJ2-3; 9 nucleotides match TRBD1. The CDR3 covers 17 residues. CDR1 is MGHRA and CDR2 is YSYEKL in the germline V gene. This CDR3 reads CASSLSLAGQGIVRRHF. Written as DNA, the CDR3 is TGCGCCAGCAGCCTTTCTCTCGCGGGACAGGGTATTGTCAGAAGACATTTT.

In this sample, this clonotype turned up a few times. V usage is TRBV6-5 and J usage is TRBJ2-7, with 8 bases lining up with TRBD1. The CDR3 length is 15 residues. V shed 6 bases, J shed 1 base, and the junction held 8 bases outside the gene matches. Germline V gene data show CDR1 as MNHEY and CDR2 as SVGAGI. The CDR3 spells CASRTTGQGSYEQYF. Here the CDR3 DNA reads TGTGCCAGCAGAACCACCGGACAGGGATCCTACGAGCAGTACTTC.

The gene calls are TRBV12-3 or TRBV12-4 and TRBJ1-2; 7 nucleotides match TRBD1. The CDR3 runs to 16 residues. Trimming removed 3 bases from V and 5 bases from J; junction bases left unmatched: 12. For the CDR3, the DNA is TGTGCCAGCAGTTTGTCCCCGGGGGAGGGGGCGTATGGCTACACCTTC. Its translation is CASSLSPGEGAYGYTF.

This clonotype was detected only a few times. The genes are TRBV27 and TRBJ2-5; weak D call: TRBD1 (5 bases). Trimming stripped 4 bases from V and 0 bases from J, with 6 bases between. The CDR3 totals 13 residues. Germline V CDR1 and CDR2: MNHEY, SMNVEV (reference sequence). CDR3 DNA sequence: TGTGCCAGCAGTTGGGGCAACCAAGAGACCCAGTACTTC. It encodes CASSWGNQETQYF.

The chain combines TRBV6-2 or TRBV6-3 with TRBJ2-7; a possible D gene is TRBD2 (6 bases). Germline CDR1 MNHEY, CDR2 SVGEGT. V was cut by 6 bases and J by 5 bases, with 14 bases left in between. This CDR3 spans 13 amino acids. The chain's CDR3 is CASRRSGVDEQYF. The CDR3 nucleotides are TGTGCCAGCAGACGCTCGGGGGTGGACGAGCAGTACTTC.

Remarks on this clonotype: A much larger clonotype is one base distant, so this may be a read error. V usage is TRBV7-2 and J usage is TRBJ2-7; 8 nucleotides align to TRBD2. Germline values: CDR1 SGHTA, CDR2 FQGNSA. V shed 5 bases and J 5 bases; nucleotides not matched to a gene: 5. The CDR3 spans 13 residues. The CDR3 reads CASSVVAGHEQYF. DNA for the CDR3: TGTGCCAGCAGCGTGGTAGCGGGACACGAGCAGTACTTC.

This clonotype was detected many times. The chain uses TRBV7-8 and TRBJ1-2; D gene uncertain. The length of the CDR3 is 11 residues. Germline V gene data show CDR1 as SGHVS and CDR2 as FQNEAQ. V lost 4 bases and J lost 4, with 4 bases in between. CDR3 bases: TGTGCCAGCAGCTCCTCCTATGGCTACACCTTC. This sequence encodes CASSSSYGYTF.

There are a few counts of this clonotype. The J gene is TRBJ2-2, the V gene TRBV7-6; 10 bases line up with TRBD2. Germline V gene data show CDR1 as SGHVS and CDR2 as FNYEAQ. V shed 1 base, J shed 7 bases, and the junction held 9 bases outside the gene matches. This CDR3 contains 17 residues. The CDR3 nucleotides are TGTGCCAGCAGCTTAGTTCCCCCCACTAGCGGGAACGGGGAGCTGTTTTTT. Its translation: CASSLVPPTSGNGELFF.